This TCR beta chain came from a study of blood T cell repertoires in COVID-19. This table comes from immunoSEQ multiplex PCR, and its TCRdb copy is limited to in-frame clones, with some not included. In the table there are about 180,000 clones, about four fifths of which are singletons. The CDR3 contains 12 residues. J is TRBJ1-5 and V is TRBV21-1. TRBV21-1 represents a pseudogene. The TCR was taken from an older woman with COVID-19, enrolled during active disease. The sample consisted of peripheral blood. In DNA, the CDR3 is TGTGCCAGCATACCTGAGTCCCAGCCCCAGCATTTT. Amino acids: CASIPESQPQHF.